The 13 T cell receptor beta chains listed next were all sequenced from one sample in a study of T cell changes during pregnancy in multiple sclerosis. Clones were sequenced by immunoSEQ multiplex PCR, and TCRdb holds only the in-frame ones, with some missing. The sample has fewer than 90,000 clones, around 94% seen once. The specimen comprised peripheral blood, sampled in the third trimester of pregnancy. The receptors stem from a female donor with multiple sclerosis, enrolled in a pregnancy study.

V gene TRBV18 combines with J gene TRBJ2-1; TRBD1 might be the D (6 bases). V was cut by 3 bases and J by 7 bases, with 13 bases left in between. Germline-derived CDR1 and CDR2 are KGHSH and LQKENI. The CDR3 has 14 amino acids. The CDR3 DNA reads as TGTGCCAGCTCACCCCGACAGGAGATGAATGAGCAGTTCTTC. This sequence encodes CASSPRQEMNEQFF.

The J gene is TRBJ1-5, the V gene TRBV28; 9 nucleotides match TRBD1. V trimming: 1 base; J trimming: 0 bases; junction bases outside the gene matches: 10. The germline CDR1 and CDR2 sequences are MDHEN and SYDVKM. The length of the CDR3 is 19 residues. CDR3 DNA: TGTGCCAGCAGTTTATTGGGACAGGGACCGGAAAGTAGCAATCAGCCCCAGCATTTT. Amino acid sequence: CASSLLGQGPESSNQPQHF.

V is TRBV30 and J is TRBJ2-1; TRBD1 aligns across 9 bases. J gave up 7 bases and V 4 bases, and 8 bases lay outside the gene matches. CDR1 GTSNPN and CDR2 SVGIG come from the germline V gene (reference sequence). The CDR3 extends over 14 amino acids. CDR3 in amino acids: CAWTLTGGSNEQFF. DNA for the CDR3: TGTGCCTGGACCCTGACAGGGGGATCAAATGAGCAGTTCTTC.

V gene TRBV5-1 combines with J gene TRBJ1-1; 7 bases are shared with TRBD1. The germline gives CDR1 SGHRS, CDR2 YFSETQ. CDR3 length: 18 amino acids. Trimming at V came to 4 bases and at J to 0 bases, leaving 15 bases not matched to a gene. The CDR3 coding sequence is TGCGCCAGCAGCCTAGACCGGGACAGCCCCGACATGAACACTGAAGCTTTCTTT. Protein product: CASSLDRDSPDMNTEAFF.

The genes are TRBV2 and TRBJ2-1, with TRBD2 matching 10 bases. The CDR3 is made up of 15 amino acids. The V segment lost 7 bases and the J segment 6 bases; nucleotides outside the gene matches: 9. The V gene's germline CDR1 is SNHLY and CDR2 FYNNEI. The CDR3 DNA reads as TGTGCCAGCAAGTTAGAGGGACTAGCGCGCAATGAGCAGTTCTTC. Its protein is CASKLEGLARNEQFF. Full variable domain (rest looked up from reference TRBV2 and TRBJ2-1): EPEVTQTPSHQVTQMGQEVILRCVPISNHLYFYWYRQILGQKVEFLVSFYNNEISEKSEIFDDQFSVERPDGSNFTLKIRSTKLEDSAMYFCASKLEGLARNEQFFGPGTRLTVL.

This clone was picked up one time. The rearrangement links TRBV7-9 to TRBJ2-1; possibly TRBD1 for D (6 bases). Germline CDR1 reads SEHNR; CDR2 reads FQNEAQ (reference sequence). The CDR3 covers 15 residues. V lost 0 bases and J 0 bases, leaving 6 bases between the germline ends. The CDR3 spells CASSLADSSYNEQFF. DNA for the CDR3: TGTGCCAGCAGCTTAGCGGACAGCTCCTACAATGAGCAGTTCTTC.

CDR3 residues: CATSRDTASGNTIYF. CDR3 bases: TGTGCCACCAGCAGAGACACAGCCTCTGGAAACACCATATATTTT. This sequence joins TRBV15 and TRBJ1-3; D is uncertain. The CDR3 has 15 amino acids. Germline values: CDR1 LNHNV, CDR2 YYDKDF (reference sequence). V lost 0 bases, J lost 0 bases, and 6 bases lay in between.

This chain links TRBV6-1 with TRBJ2-3, with TRBD2 as a possible D gene (6 bases). This CDR3 is 14 amino acids long. The V and J ends lost 7 bases and 4 bases respectively, with 15 bases between them. Germline lookup yields CDR1 MNHNS and CDR2 SASEGT. DNA for the CDR3: TGTGCCAGCAACATGGGCGGGGCCGCAGATACGCAGTATTTT. It codes for CASNMGGAADTQYF.

The chain uses TRBV2 and TRBJ2-7; TRBD1 agrees at 7 bases. Per the germline V gene, CDR1 is SNHLY and CDR2 is FYNNEI. The CDR3 is made up of 14 amino acids. The V gene end was trimmed by 6 bases and the J gene end by 2 bases; junction bases not matched to a gene: 7. DNA for the CDR3: TGTGCCAGCAGCGCCGACAGGGTCCCCTACGAGCAGTACTTC. Its protein is CASSADRVPYEQYF.

The chain couples TRBV12-1 to TRBJ2-5; the D segment call TRBD2 is taken from the table without a DNA check. TRBV12-1 has pseudogene status. The CDR3 sequence is 10 residues long. Here the CDR3 reads CASSYRAQYF. CDR3 coding DNA: TGTGCCAGCAGCTACCGGGCCCAGTACTTC.

This chain links TRBV6-6 with TRBJ2-3; TRBD1 aligns across 7 bases. V shed 5 bases and J 1 base; nucleotides not matched to a gene: 3. The germline gives CDR1 MNHNY, CDR2 SVGAGI (reference sequence). There are 14 residues in the CDR3. The CDR3 DNA reads TGTGCCAGCAGTAACAGGGGAGGCACAGATACGCAGTATTTT. Translation: CASSNRGGTDTQYF.

The genes are TRBV28 and TRBJ1-5, with D possibly being TRBD1 (5 bases). Germline values: CDR1 MDHEN, CDR2 SYDVKM. V dropped 6 bases and J dropped 7 bases, with 13 bases sitting between them. CDR3 length equals 13 residues. The CDR3 DNA sequence: TGTGCCAGCAGCCGAAATAGGGGACAGCCCCAGCATTTT. Protein product: CASSRNRGQPQHF.

This sequence joins TRBV9 and TRBJ1-1; no reliable D call. Germline assignment: CDR1 SGDLS and CDR2 YYNGEE. V was trimmed by 3 bases and J by 4 bases, leaving 13 bases between them. The CDR3 contains 14 residues. CDR3 region: CASSATSAGTEAFF. The DNA of the CDR3 is TGTGCCAGCAGCGCGACATCTGCGGGCACTGAAGCTTTCTTT.